This T cell receptor (beta chain) was recorded in a study of shared clonotypes between healthy human individuals. To make CD8 memory, CD45RO+ cells were put together with CCR7-negative CD45RA+ TemRA cells. After removal of 0 bases from V and 1 base from J, the junction contained 9 bases not matched to a gene. Germline V gene data show CDR1 as SGHRS and CDR2 as YFSETQ. This CDR3 comprises 19 residues. Using immunoSEQ multiplex PCR, the repertoire was profiled, and TCRdb retains in-frame clones only, with some absent. This sample has roughly 700,000 clones, with 90% found just once. The sequenced material came from memory CD8+ T cells from PBMCs. Subset given: CD45RO+ cells pooled with CCR7-negative TemRA cells. J is TRBJ2-2 and V is TRBV5-1, with TRBD1 matching 10 bases. The TCR sequence derives from a man aged 18 to 29 in good health. Some clones in this sample may be carry-over from other donors' samples. CDR3 amino acids: CASSLGFIGDRGNTGELFF. In DNA, the CDR3 is TGCGCCAGCAGCTTGGGCTTTATCGGGGACAGGGGGAACACCGGGGAGCTGTTTTTT.